This TCR beta chain is from a study of blood T cell repertoires in COVID-19. Study-level information: Samples came from the United States, Italy and Spain, spanning acute and convalescent COVID-19. PBMCs, B-cell-depleted T cells, or T cells were the source of the cDNA or gDNA that made up the material.

V was pared by 3 bases and J by 5 bases, with 16 bases between. The CDR3 contains 15 residues. In germline, CDR1 is SNHLY, CDR2 FYNNEI. TCRdb keeps only in-frame clones here, not all; method: immunoSEQ multiplex PCR. The sample has roughly 200,000 clones, roughly 84% seen once. This chain links TRBV2 with TRBJ2-5; D unclear. Input material: peripheral blood. The TCR sequence derives from a human donor in a cohort sampled during active COVID-19. DNA of the CDR3: TGTGCCAGCAGTGAGAATGGCATAACACAGGAGACCCAGTACTTC. It codes for CASSENGITQETQYF.